This T cell receptor (beta chain) appears in the sequencing data of a study of blood T cell repertoires in COVID-19. Trimming removed 2 bases at V and 1 base at J, with 3 bases between. CDR3 size: 12 residues. CDR1 is WSHSY and CDR2 is SAAADI in the germline V gene. Generated by immunoSEQ multiplex PCR, the TCRdb table keeps only in-frame clones and is missing some. The repertoire holds about 200,000 clones, with around four fifths as singletons. This sequence joins TRBV10-2 and TRBJ2-7; D unresolved. Sequencing was done on a sample of peripheral blood. The sequence was obtained from a woman aged 45-65 years with acute or convalescent COVID-19. CDR3 in DNA: TGCGCCAGCAGTGAGCTATCCTACGAGCAGTACTTC. Translating it yields CASSELSYEQYF.